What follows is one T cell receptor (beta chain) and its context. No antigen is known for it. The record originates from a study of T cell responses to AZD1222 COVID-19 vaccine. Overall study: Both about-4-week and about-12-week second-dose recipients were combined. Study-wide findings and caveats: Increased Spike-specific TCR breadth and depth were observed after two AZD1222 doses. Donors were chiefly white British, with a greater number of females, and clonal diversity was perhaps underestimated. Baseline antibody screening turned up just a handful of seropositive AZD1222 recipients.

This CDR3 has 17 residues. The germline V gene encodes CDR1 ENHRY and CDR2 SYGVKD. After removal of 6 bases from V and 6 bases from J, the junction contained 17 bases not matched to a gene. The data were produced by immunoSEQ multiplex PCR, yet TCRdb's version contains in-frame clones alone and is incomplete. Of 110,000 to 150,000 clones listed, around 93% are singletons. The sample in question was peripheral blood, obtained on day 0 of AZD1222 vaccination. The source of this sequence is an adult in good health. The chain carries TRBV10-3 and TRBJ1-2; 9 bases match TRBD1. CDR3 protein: CAISDAGTGSVQDGYTF. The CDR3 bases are TGTGCCATCAGCGACGCCGGGACAGGGTCGGTTCAGGATGGCTACACCTTC.